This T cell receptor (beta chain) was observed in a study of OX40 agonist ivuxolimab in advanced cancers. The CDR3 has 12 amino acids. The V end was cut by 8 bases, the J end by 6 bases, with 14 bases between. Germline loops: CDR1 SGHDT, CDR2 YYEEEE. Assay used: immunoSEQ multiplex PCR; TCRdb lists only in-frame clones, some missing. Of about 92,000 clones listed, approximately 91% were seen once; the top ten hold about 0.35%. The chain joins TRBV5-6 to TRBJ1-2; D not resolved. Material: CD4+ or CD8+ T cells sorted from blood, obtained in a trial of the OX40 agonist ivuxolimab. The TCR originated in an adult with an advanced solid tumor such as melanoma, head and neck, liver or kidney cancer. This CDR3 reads CASKLRPNGYTF. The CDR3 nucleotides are TGTGCCAGTAAGCTCAGGCCCAATGGCTACACCTTC.